This TCR beta chain was profiled in a study of blood T cell repertoires in COVID-19. TCRdb's copy holds only in-frame clones and misses some; the assay was immunoSEQ multiplex PCR. Among about 260,000 clones listed, around 88% were seen once. After removal of 3 bases from V and 4 bases from J, the junction contained 6 bases not matched to a gene. The CDR3 totals 14 residues. Germline CDR1 SGDLS, CDR2 YYNGEE. The sequence was obtained from a woman aged 40 to 55 with acute COVID-19. What was sequenced was PBMCs or T cells enriched from blood (not recorded which). This sequence joins TRBV9 and TRBJ1-2; 7 bases line up with TRBD1. The CDR3 coding sequence is TGTGCCAGCAGCGATCACAGGGGAGTCTATGGCTACACCTTC. This sequence encodes CASSDHRGVYGYTF. Full variable domain (remainder filled in from reference TRBV9 and TRBJ1-2): DSGVTQTPKHLITATGQRVTLRCSPRSGDLSVYWYQQSLDQGLQFLIQYYNGEERAKGNILERFSAQQFPDLHSELNLSSLELGDSALYFCASSDHRGVYGYTFGSGTRLTVV.